This entry describes one T cell receptor beta chain. Antigen: not known. Profiled with immunoSEQ multiplex PCR; TCRdb holds only in-frame clones, not every one. The sample holds 20,000 to 30,000 clones, almost 70% seen once. The data derive from a study of T cell clones after liver transplantation. Study at large: Post-transplant blood was tracked for graft-donor-reactive T cell clones identified in a pre-transplant mixed lymphocyte reaction.

Broader study findings: Post-transplant, graft-donor-reactive CD4 TCRbeta sequences in blood dropped significantly in 5 of 8 subjects.

The CDR3 extends over 17 amino acids. Germline CDR1 and CDR2: SGHNT and YYREEE (reference sequence). The V and J ends lost 4 bases and 0 bases, in that order; junction bases with no gene match: 8. The genes are TRBV5-4 and TRBJ2-1; 9 bases match TRBD1. Material: CD4+ T cells from blood, obtained before liver transplant. This clonotype was sampled from a human donor who received a liver transplant. The CDR3 nucleotides read TGTGCCAGCAGCCCATTCCCGGACAGGGGCTCCTACAATGAGCAGTTCTTC. It encodes CASSPFPDRGSYNEQFF.